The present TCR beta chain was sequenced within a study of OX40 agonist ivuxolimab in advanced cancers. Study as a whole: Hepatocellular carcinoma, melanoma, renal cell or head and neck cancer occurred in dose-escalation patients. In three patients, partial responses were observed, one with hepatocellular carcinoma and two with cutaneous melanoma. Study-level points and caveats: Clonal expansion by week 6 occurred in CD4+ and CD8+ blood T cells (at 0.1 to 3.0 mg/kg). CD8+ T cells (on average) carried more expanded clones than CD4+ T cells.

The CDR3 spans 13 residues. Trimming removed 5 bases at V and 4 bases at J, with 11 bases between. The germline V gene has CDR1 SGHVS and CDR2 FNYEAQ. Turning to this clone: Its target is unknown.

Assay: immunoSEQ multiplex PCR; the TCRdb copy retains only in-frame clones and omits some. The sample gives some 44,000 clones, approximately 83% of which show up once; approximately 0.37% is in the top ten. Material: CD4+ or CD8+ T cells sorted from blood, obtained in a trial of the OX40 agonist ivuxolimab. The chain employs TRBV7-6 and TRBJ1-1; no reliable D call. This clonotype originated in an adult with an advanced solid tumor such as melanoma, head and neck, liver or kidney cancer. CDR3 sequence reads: CASSPIAGTEAFF. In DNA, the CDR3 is TGTGCCAGCAGCCCCATCGCGGGCACTGAAGCTTTCTTT.